This T cell receptor (beta chain) was documented in a study of T cell changes during pregnancy in multiple sclerosis. The germline V gene encodes CDR1 SGDLS and CDR2 YYNGEE. This CDR3 comprises 13 residues. The V end lost 3 bases, the J end lost 6 bases, and 12 bases lay between the germline ends. Assay used: immunoSEQ multiplex PCR; TCRdb lists only in-frame clones, some missing. The table lists more than 25,000 clones, 90% to 95% of them singletons. This TCR was sampled from a female donor in good health, enrolled as a control in a pregnancy study. The chain combines TRBV9 with TRBJ1-1; tentative D call: TRBD1 (6 bases). The starting material was CD8+ T cells from peripheral blood mononuclear cells, obtained in the second trimester of pregnancy. In DNA, the CDR3 is TGTGCCAGCAGCGACAACAGGGATCCTGAAGCTTTCTTT. Encoded protein: CASSDNRDPEAFF.